A single sample is the source of the 26 T cell receptor beta chains below, sequenced in a study of beta chain features in type 1 diabetes. Study-wide findings and caveats: Significant though moderate, a shortening of TCRB CDR3s appeared in all four CD4+ subsets of Type 1 diabetes patients.

Expressed TCRB transcripts were sequenced, since all the RNA that had been isolated was reverse transcribed. Generated by immunoSEQ multiplex PCR, the TCRdb table keeps only in-frame clones and is missing some. The sample shows 200,000 to 300,000 clones, approximately 14% of them seen only once. Their antigen targets remain unknown. Source material: naive CD4+ T cells from blood. All receptors come from a young man with type 1 diabetes.

This clone was detected a few times. This chain connects TRBV30 to TRBJ2-3; weak D call: TRBD2 (6 bases). The length of the CDR3 is 13 residues. Germline loops: CDR1 GTSNPN, CDR2 SVGIG (reference sequence). V was clipped by 1 base and J by 6 bases, with 11 bases between them. For the CDR3, the DNA is TGTGCCTGGAGTGGCGGGGCGGTTGATACGCAGTATTTT. Protein sequence: CAWSGGAVDTQYF.

This clone was observed a handful of times. J is TRBJ2-7 and V is TRBV6-5; D perhaps matches TRBD1 (6 bases). Germline values: CDR1 MNHEY, CDR2 SVGAGI. V was shortened by 6 bases and J by 2 bases, with 11 bases between the two germline ends. This CDR3 is built from 13 residues. The CDR3 reads CASRKDSAYEQYF. The CDR3, as DNA: TGTGCCAGCAGGAAGGACAGCGCCTACGAGCAGTACTTC.

This clone was observed a few times. The chain combines TRBV5-1 with TRBJ1-4; 11 nucleotides align to TRBD1. The length of the CDR3 is 15 residues. Germline trimming cut 4 bases from V and 2 bases from J; bases unmatched to any gene: 1. Germline CDR1 and CDR2: SGHRS and YFSETQ. The CDR3 DNA reads as TGCGCCAGCAGCCGGACAGGGGGCACTAATGAAAAACTGTTTTTT. This encodes CASSRTGGTNEKLFF.

The rearrangement links TRBV5-4 to TRBJ1-6; D is unresolved. CDR3 size: 14 residues. V lost 6 bases, J lost 10 bases, and 17 bases lay in between. Germline CDR1 reads SGHNT; CDR2 reads YYREEE (reference sequence). The CDR3 nucleotides read TGTGCCAGCACCATACGAGGTATTCCATCACCCCTCCACTTT. This codes for CASTIRGIPSPLHF.

This clone was counted a few times. The chain is built from TRBV10-3 and TRBJ2-1, with 9 bases fitting TRBD2. This CDR3 has 12 residues. Germline CDR1 ENHRY, CDR2 SYGVKD. The ends lost 10 bases at V and 7 bases at J; junction bases unmatched: 5. In nucleotides, the CDR3 is TGTGCCACCAGGACTAGCGAGAATGAGCAGTTCTTC. It encodes CATRTSENEQFF.

The CDR3 DNA sequence: TGTGCCAGCCCAGAGCGGGAGGGCCTTTGTTACAATCCGTTCTTC. It is translated as CASPEREGLCYNPFF. The chain uses TRBV6-7 and TRBJ2-1; 10 bases are a match to TRBD2. TRBV6-7 is sorted into the ORF group, with uncertain function. V shed 8 bases and J 15 bases; nucleotides not matched to a gene: 19. The CDR3 has 15 amino acids.

This clone was seen more than once but under ten times. DNA for the CDR3: TGTGCCAGCAGCCCCGGAGGGAGAAACACTGAAGCTTTCTTT. This encodes CASSPGGRNTEAFF. This chain links TRBV7-2 with TRBJ1-1; D is undetermined. The CDR3 runs to 14 residues. V was trimmed by 5 bases and J by 2 bases, leaving 12 bases between them. CDR1 and CDR2 (germline): SGHTA, FQGNSA. The whole variable domain, filled in from reference TRBV7-2 and TRBJ1-1, reads GAGVSQSPSNKVTEKGKDVELRCDPISGHTALYWYRQSLGQGLEFLIYFQGNSAPDKSGLPSDRFSAERTGGSVSTLTIQRTQQEDSAVYLCASSPGGRNTEAFFGQGTRLTVV.

The gene calls are TRBV27 and TRBJ1-2; weak D call: TRBD1 (6 bases). The CDR3 loop spans 15 amino acids. Trimming left V 5 bases short and J 2 bases short, with 15 bases between. Looked up from germline, CDR1 is MNHEY and CDR2 is SMNVEV (reference sequence). As DNA, the CDR3 is TGTGCCAGCAGTCCGACGGACAGATCCAACTATGGCTACACCTTC. It encodes CASSPTDRSNYGYTF.

J is TRBJ2-1 and V is TRBV7-9, with D possibly matching TRBD2 (5 bases). V lost 8 bases and J 0 bases, leaving 11 bases between the germline ends. Germline CDR1 and CDR2: SEHNR and FQNEAQ (reference sequence). The CDR3 extends over 14 amino acids. The CDR3 sequence: CASSLALSYNEQFF. The CDR3 bases are TGTGCCAGCTCCCTAGCCCTCTCCTACAATGAGCAGTTCTTC.

This clone was observed a few times. The rearrangement links TRBV28 to TRBJ1-5; D remains ambiguous. This CDR3 region has 15 residues. V was pared by 2 bases and J by 5 bases, with 13 bases between. The germline gives CDR1 MDHEN, CDR2 SYDVKM. The CDR3 here is CASSLRGGGDQPQHF. The CDR3 coding sequence is TGTGCCAGCAGTTTACGGGGAGGCGGTGATCAGCCCCAGCATTTT.

This chain uses TRBV10-3 with TRBJ2-7; D is uncertain. With 6 bases removed from V and 2 bases from J, the gap between germline ends came to 5 bases. The CDR3 length is 11 residues. The germline gives CDR1 ENHRY, CDR2 SYGVKD. The CDR3 bases are TGTGCCATCAGAACAGCCTACGAGCAGTACTTC. Residues: CAIRTAYEQYF.

The J gene is TRBJ2-7, the V gene TRBV18, with a possible D match to TRBD2 (5 bases). The length of the CDR3 is 15 residues. Trimming pared 0 bases from V and 2 bases from J, leaving 11 bases between. CDR1 is KGHSH, CDR2 LQKENI, per germline. The CDR3 reads CASSPPRGDTYEQYF. The CDR3 nucleotides read TGTGCCAGCTCACCACCCCGGGGAGATACCTACGAGCAGTACTTC. Together with reference TRBV18 and TRBJ2-7, the CDR3 gives the full variable domain: NAGVMQNPRHLVRRRGQEARLRCSPMKGHSHVYWYRQLPEEGLKFMVYLQKENIIDESGMPKERFSAEFPKEGPSILRIQQVVRGDSAAYFCASSPPRGDTYEQYFGPGTRLTVT.

The J gene is TRBJ2-1, the V gene TRBV7-9; D call uncertain. Germline-derived CDR1 and CDR2 are SEHNR and FQNEAQ (reference sequence). The CDR3 has 13 amino acids. V dropped 1 base and J dropped 8 bases, with 9 bases sitting between them. The CDR3 here is CASSLDGADEQFF. CDR3 coding DNA: TGTGCCAGCAGCTTAGACGGAGCCGATGAGCAGTTCTTC.

This chain uses TRBV10-3 with TRBJ1-5; no reliable D call. This CDR3 has 14 residues. Germline V gene sequence: CDR1 ENHRY, CDR2 SYGVKD. The V end lost 0 bases, the J end lost 5 bases, and 8 bases lay between the germline ends. CDR3 sequence reads: CAISESLSDQPQHF. For the CDR3, the DNA is TGTGCCATCAGTGAGTCGCTCTCAGATCAGCCCCAGCATTTT.

In this sample, this clone turned up a few times. The rearrangement joins TRBV4-1 to TRBJ2-7, with 13 bases aligning to TRBD2. V dropped 4 bases and J dropped 0; count of bases not matched to a gene: 0. The CDR3 is 15 residues long. Germline CDR1 reads MGHRA; CDR2 reads YSYEKL. CDR3: CASSRLAGGSYEQYF. CDR3 coding DNA: TGCGCCAGCAGCCGACTAGCGGGAGGCTCCTACGAGCAGTACTTC.

The chain employs TRBV5-4 and TRBJ2-7; 8 bases agree with TRBD1. The germline V gene has CDR1 SGHNT and CDR2 YYREEE (reference sequence). Unmatched junction bases numbered 8, after V lost 4 bases and J lost 5 bases. The CDR3 loop spans 14 amino acids. CDR3 nucleotide sequence: TGTGCCAGCAGCCTAGGACAGGGTCGCGACGAGCAGTACTTC. Its translation is CASSLGQGRDEQYF.

This clone was counted between two and nine times. This chain uses TRBV19 with TRBJ1-5, with 8 positions matching TRBD1. The CDR3 covers 15 residues. J was trimmed by 3 bases and V by 5 bases; bases with no gene match: 6. Germline V CDR1 and CDR2: LNHDA, SQIVND (reference sequence). CDR3 region: CASSPDRAFNQPQHF. The CDR3 region has the DNA TGTGCCAGTAGTCCGGACAGGGCCTTCAATCAGCCCCAGCATTTT. Variable domain in full (rest from reference TRBV19 and TRBJ1-5): DGGITQSPKYLFRKEGQNVTLSCEQNLNHDAMYWYRQDPGQGLRLIYYSQIVNDFQKGDIAEGYSVSREKKESFPLTVTSAQKNPTAFYLCASSPDRAFNQPQHFGDGTRLSIL.

The genes are TRBV9 and TRBJ2-2; possible D gene TRBD2, 6 bases. The V end lost 0 bases, the J end lost 1 base, and 13 bases lay between the germline ends. Germline CDR1 is SGDLS and CDR2 is YYNGEE. CDR3 length: 17 amino acids. The CDR3 reads CASSVVEGLLNTGELFF. The CDR3 nucleotides read TGTGCCAGCAGCGTAGTAGAGGGACTCCTGAACACCGGGGAGCTGTTTTTT.

The V gene is TRBV19, the J gene TRBJ2-3, with TRBD2 matching 8 bases. Germline V gives CDR1 LNHDA, CDR2 SQIVND (reference sequence). The CDR3 is made up of 14 amino acids. V dropped 6 bases and J dropped 1; count of bases not matched to a gene: 3. The CDR3 nucleotides are TGTGCCAGTAGCCAGACTAGCGGCACAGATACGCAGTATTTT. This gives the protein CASSQTSGTDTQYF.

The V and J genes are TRBV9 and TRBJ2-1, with a possible D match to TRBD2 (7 bases). The germline gives CDR1 SGDLS, CDR2 YYNGEE. CDR3 length: 16 residues. The V gene lost 0 bases and the J gene lost 3 bases, with 13 bases spanning the gap. CDR3 DNA: TGTGCCAGCAGCGTAGCTTCGGGGGGCGACTACAATGAGCAGTTCTTC. As protein: CASSVASGGDYNEQFF.

The sample holds a few counts of this clone. V and J are TRBV30 and TRBJ1-5; D gene uncertain. This CDR3 region has 13 residues. The germline V gene encodes CDR1 GTSNPN and CDR2 SVGIG (reference sequence). With 5 bases removed from V and 0 bases from J, the gap between germline ends came to 8 bases. CDR3 sequence: CAWAQYSNQPQHF. In nucleotides, the CDR3 is TGTGCCTGGGCCCAGTATAGCAATCAGCCCCAGCATTTT. The whole variable domain, remainder taken from reference TRBV30 and TRBJ1-5, is SQTIHQWPATLVQPVGSPLSLECTVEGTSNPNLYWYRQAAGRGLQLLFYSVGIGQISSEVPQNLSASRPQDRQFILSSKKLLLSDSGFYLCAWAQYSNQPQHFGDGTRLSIL.

Only a few counts were recorded for this clone. The V and J genes are TRBV7-2 and TRBJ2-7; no firm D call. There are 14 residues in the CDR3. Germline values: CDR1 SGHTA, CDR2 FQGNSA. The V end was cut by 5 bases, the J end by 1 base, with 12 bases between. The CDR3 DNA sequence: TGTGCCAGCAGCACTACCTCGGCGTCCTACGAGCAGTACTTC. It encodes CASSTTSASYEQYF.

V and J are TRBV4-1 and TRBJ1-2; 8 bases line up with TRBD1. The V gene's germline CDR1 is MGHRA and CDR2 YSYEKL. This CDR3 is 16 amino acids long. V shed 4 bases and J 0 bases; nucleotides not matched to a gene: 7. CDR3 DNA: TGCGCCAGCAGCCTAGAGCGACAGGGGCCTAACTATGGCTACACCTTC. Its protein is CASSLERQGPNYGYTF.

The chain joins TRBV30 to TRBJ2-5; D possibly corresponds to TRBD1 (6 bases). The CDR3 is 14 amino acids. Germline V gene lookup returns CDR1 GTSNPN and CDR2 SVGIG (reference sequence). V dropped 4 bases and J dropped 2 bases, with 14 bases sitting between them. The CDR3 nucleotides are TGTGCCTGGACCAGGGTTAGGGGGCAAGAGACCCAGTACTTC. This sequence encodes CAWTRVRGQETQYF.

The V and J genes are TRBV19 and TRBJ1-2; TRBD1 matches at 12 bases. Germline lookup yields CDR1 LNHDA and CDR2 SQIVND (reference sequence). Trimming at V came to 6 bases and at J to 7 bases, leaving 6 bases not matched to a gene. The CDR3 runs to 14 residues. CDR3 sequence (DNA): TGTGCCAGTAGCCCCGGGACAGGGGGCCTTGGCTACACCTTC. As protein: CASSPGTGGLGYTF.

The V gene is TRBV11-3, the J gene TRBJ2-7; weak D call: TRBD2 (6 bases). Germline V gene data show CDR1 as SGHNT and CDR2 as YENEEA. Trimming removed 1 base from V and 3 bases from J, with 10 bases in between. This CDR3 is 14 amino acids long. This CDR3 reads CASSLVEEGYEQYF. Written as DNA, the CDR3 is TGTGCCAGCAGCTTAGTGGAGGAGGGCTACGAGCAGTACTTC.